These 21 T cell receptor beta chains were sequenced from one sample in a study of blood T cell repertoires in COVID-19. The protocol was immunoSEQ multiplex PCR, while the TCRdb copy is restricted to in-frame clones and leaves out a portion. The profile covers 30,000 to 35,000 clones, with over 85% appearing a single time and 4% to 6.5% taken by the ten largest. Source material: peripheral blood. The receptors stem from a human donor in a cohort sampled during active COVID-19.

The rearrangement uses TRBV18 and TRBJ2-7, with D unclear. Germline CDR1 and CDR2: KGHSH and LQKENI. Trimming removed 0 bases at V and 5 bases at J, with 14 bases between. The CDR3 contains 15 residues. CDR3 bases: TGTGCCAGCTCACCACCGTCCCGTACATTCCACGAGCAGTACTTC. Translation: CASSPPSRTFHEQYF.

J is TRBJ2-5 and V is TRBV5-4, with 9 bases identical to TRBD2. Germline CDR1 SGHNT, CDR2 YYREEE (reference sequence). The CDR3 length is 15 residues. J was trimmed by 4 bases and V by 1 base; bases with no gene match: 5. CDR3 nucleotide sequence: TGTGCCAGCAGCTTGTTGCTAGCGGGAATAGAGACCCAGTACTTC. It specifies CASSLLLAGIETQYF.

The chain recombines TRBV5-1 with TRBJ1-1; a weak D match, TRBD1 (5 bases). Per germline, CDR1 SGHRS and CDR2 YFSETQ. V was pared by 6 bases and J by 3 bases, with 15 bases between. The CDR3 spans 14 residues. This CDR3 reads CASKYAGEDTEAFF. CDR3 nucleotides: TGCGCCAGCAAATATGCGGGGGAGGACACTGAAGCTTTCTTT.

V usage is TRBV27 and J usage is TRBJ2-7; D uncertain. The germline CDR1 and CDR2 sequences are MNHEY and SMNVEV (reference sequence). Trimming took off 1 base at V and 2 bases at J, with 21 bases between the two ends. CDR3 length: 18 residues. CDR3 amino acids: CASSLFLGWYDTTYEQYF. CDR3 DNA: TGTGCCAGCAGTTTATTTCTGGGCTGGTACGACACCACCTACGAGCAGTACTTC.

The gene calls are TRBV7-9 and TRBJ2-3; 8 bases match TRBD2. Germline V CDR1 and CDR2: SEHNR, FQNEAQ (reference sequence). Unmatched junction bases numbered 4, after V lost 0 bases and J lost 5 bases. The CDR3 contains 15 residues. CDR3 protein: CASSLAGLAGDTQYF. In DNA form, the CDR3 reads TGTGCCAGCAGCTTAGCTGGTCTAGCGGGAGATACGCAGTATTTT.

The CDR3 nucleotides are TGTGCCAGCAGCCAGGCCGGATACCCCGGGGAGCTGTTTTTT. Protein: CASSQAGYPGELFF. The chain links TRBV7-3 to TRBJ2-2; D remains ambiguous. Germline CDR1 is SGHTA and CDR2 is FQGTGA. Trimming left V 5 bases short and J 6 bases short, with 13 bases between. The CDR3 extends over 14 amino acids.

The CDR3 bases are TGTGCCAGCAGCTTAAGAGGCCAAGAGACCCAGTACTTC. Protein product: CASSLRGQETQYF. The chain combines TRBV11-3 with TRBJ2-5, with D hard to call. Looked up from germline, CDR1 is SGHNT and CDR2 is YENEEA. V was clipped by 2 bases and J by 1 base, with 5 bases between them. The CDR3 spans 13 residues. Together with reference TRBV11-3 and TRBJ2-5, the CDR3 gives the full variable domain: EAGVVQSPRYKIIEKKQPVAFWCNPISGHNTLYWYLQNLGQGPELLIRYENEEAVDDSQLPKDRFSAERLKGVDSTLKIQPAELGDSAVYLCASSLRGQETQYFGPGTRLLVL.

The rearrangement joins TRBV5-1 to TRBJ1-1, with no clear D. This CDR3 has 17 residues. Germline CDR1 is SGHRS and CDR2 is YFSETQ. V was cut by 6 bases and J by 1 base, with 22 bases left in between. This chain's CDR3 is CASTPEGGSGWNTEAFF. In DNA form, the CDR3 reads TGCGCCAGCACCCCGGAGGGTGGATCGGGTTGGAACACTGAAGCTTTCTTT.

The chain carries TRBV10-3 and TRBJ2-1, with D unclear. With 2 bases removed from V and 6 bases from J, the gap between germline ends came to 11 bases. The CDR3 extends over 14 amino acids. Germline V CDR1 and CDR2: ENHRY, SYGVKD. CDR3 sequence (DNA): TGTGCCATCAGTGAGATACAGAACCTCAATGAGCAGTTCTTC. Translating gives CAISEIQNLNEQFF.

The rearrangement uses TRBV27 and TRBJ2-7, with D perhaps matching TRBD2 (5 bases). CDR1 MNHEY and CDR2 SMNVEV come from the germline V gene (reference sequence). The V and J ends lost 2 bases and 2 bases respectively, with 13 bases between them. This CDR3 comprises 15 residues. Here the CDR3 reads CASSLRPSPPYEQYF. CDR3 nucleotide sequence: TGTGCCAGCAGTTTAAGGCCTAGCCCGCCCTACGAGCAGTACTTC.

The chain links TRBV6-5 to TRBJ2-6, with no clear D. Germline V CDR1 and CDR2: MNHEY, SVGAGI. CDR3 length: 13 residues. V lost 6 bases to trimming and J lost 4 bases, with 7 bases between them. The CDR3 sequence is CASRFIGANVLTF. The CDR3 nucleotides read TGTGCCAGCAGGTTTATCGGGGCCAACGTCCTGACTTTC.

The rearrangement uses TRBV7-9 and TRBJ2-5; no clear D. Germline V lookup: CDR1 SEHNR, CDR2 FQNEAQ (reference sequence). This CDR3 is built from 12 residues. Between the trimmed V and J ends, which lost 1 base and 3 bases, there was a span of 3 bases. The CDR3 reads CASSLGEETQYF. CDR3 nucleotide sequence: TGTGCCAGCAGCTTAGGAGAAGAGACCCAGTACTTC.

J is TRBJ2-3 and V is TRBV27; weak D call: TRBD1 (5 bases). The CDR3 totals 14 residues. Germline loops: CDR1 MNHEY, CDR2 SMNVEV (reference sequence). Trimming cost V 8 bases and J 10 bases, with 22 bases left between them. The CDR3 DNA sequence: TGTGCCAGCCGAACAGGTAGTCGACCGTTTGCGCAGTATTTT. It encodes CASRTGSRPFAQYF.

The rearrangement uses TRBV7-9 and TRBJ2-1, with TRBD1 matching over 7 bases. Looked up from germline, CDR1 is SEHNR and CDR2 is FQNEAQ (reference sequence). V lost 1 base and J lost 8; bases outside the gene matches: 5. The CDR3 length is 14 residues. The DNA of the CDR3 is TGTGCCAGCAGCTTAGTGACAGGGTTGGATGAGCAGTTCTTC. Residues: CASSLVTGLDEQFF.

This chain connects TRBV5-4 to TRBJ2-5; maybe TRBD2 (7 bases). The germline V gene encodes CDR1 SGHNT and CDR2 YYREEE (reference sequence). Trimming stripped 0 bases from V and 2 bases from J, with 14 bases between. The CDR3 is 16 amino acids. The CDR3 region is CASSLVSRGQQETQYF. The CDR3 DNA follows: TGTGCCAGCAGCTTGGTCTCGCGGGGGCAACAAGAGACCCAGTACTTC.

The chain combines TRBV11-2 with TRBJ2-7; 10 bases line up with TRBD2. The CDR3 sequence is 14 residues long. The germline V gene encodes CDR1 SGHAT and CDR2 FQNNGV. V trimming: 3 bases; J trimming: 4 bases; junction bases outside the gene matches: 3. Here the CDR3 reads CASSLPGLAYEQYF. CDR3 DNA sequence: TGTGCCAGCAGCTTGCCGGGACTAGCGTACGAGCAGTACTTC.

The chain joins TRBV7-9 to TRBJ1-2, with TRBD1 matching over 7 bases. This CDR3 is 16 amino acids long. V shed 0 bases and J 5 bases; nucleotides not matched to a gene: 9. Per the germline V gene, CDR1 is SEHNR and CDR2 is FQNEAQ (reference sequence). CDR3: CASSLAEVRGRYGYTF. The CDR3 nucleotides read TGTGCCAGCAGCTTAGCAGAAGTCAGGGGGAGGTATGGCTACACCTTC.

Here the CDR3 reads CASSPAGGIGNTIYF. In DNA, the CDR3 is TGTGCCAGCAGCCCCGCCGGGGGGATCGGAAACACCATATATTTT. The rearrangement joins TRBV9 to TRBJ1-3, with D possibly TRBD1 on 5 matching bases. This CDR3 is 15 amino acids long. Deletions cut 4 bases from V and 4 bases from J, with 15 bases between. Germline V CDR1 and CDR2: SGDLS, YYNGEE.

The genes are TRBV6-1 and TRBJ2-7; a possible D gene is TRBD1 (5 bases). CDR3 length: 11 residues. V was clipped by 1 base and J by 12 bases, with 10 bases between them. The germline gives CDR1 MNHNS, CDR2 SASEGT. CDR3 bases: TGTGCCAGCAGTGAAGGGGGCCTGATGTACTTC. Translating it yields CASSEGGLMYF.

The V and J genes are TRBV29-1 and TRBJ1-1; D is possibly TRBD1 (5 bases). Germline V gene data show CDR1 as SQVTM and CDR2 as ANQGSEA. With 5 bases removed from V and 7 bases from J, the gap between germline ends came to 23 bases. The CDR3 is 15 residues long. This chain's CDR3 is CSVFSPQQGGFEAFF. CDR3 DNA: TGCAGCGTTTTTTCCCCTCAGCAGGGAGGGTTTGAAGCTTTCTTT. The full variable domain, its missing parts supplied by reference TRBV29-1 and TRBJ1-1, is SAVISQKPSRDICQRGTSLTIQCQVDSQVTMMFWYRQQPGQSLTLIATANQGSEATYESGFVIDKFPISRPNLTFSTLTVSNMSPEDSSIYLCSVFSPQQGGFEAFFGQGTRLTVV.

This chain joins TRBV6-2 or TRBV6-3 and TRBJ1-5; 7 bases line up with TRBD1. The CDR3 runs to 16 residues. Germline V CDR1 and CDR2: MNHEY, SVGEGT. The V and J ends lost 1 base and 0 bases, in that order; junction bases with no gene match: 3. CDR3 nucleotide sequence: TGTGCCAGCAGTTACTGGCAGGGGGTTAGCAATCAGCCCCAGCATTTT. Its protein is CASSYWQGVSNQPQHF.